This TCR beta chain appears in the sequencing data of a study of human T cells and chemical hapten exposure. Study background: The patients, most of them female, presented with alopecia areata, totalis or universalis.

Trimming removed 6 bases from V and 3 bases from J, with 14 bases in between. This CDR3 has 14 amino acids. This clonotype was detected only a few times. Specified time point: pre-sensitization, week 0. Described treatment: therapeutic diphenylcyclopropenone sensitization with weekly scalp DPC. Donation of samples came from alopecia patients who were 18 to 70 years old and suitable for DPC. TCRdb re-called the RACE reads through MiXCR, storing one row per CDR3 protein. This table holds tens of thousands of distinct CDR3 sequences, roughly 6.7% found once. This TCR was sampled from a woman between 25 and 40 years old with alopecia areata. Some clones in this sample may be carry-over from other donors' samples. This sequence joins TRBV12-3 or TRBV12-4 and TRBJ1-1; D remains unclear. The sample was whole blood, taken in connection with sensitization to the hapten diphenylcyclopropenone (DPC). The CDR3 region has the DNA TGTGCCAGCAGCCCACGAGATGGGGACACTGAAGCTTTCTTT. It codes for CASSPRDGDTEAFF.